The source of this T cell receptor (beta chain) is a study of cytomegalovirus exposure and HLA in healthy donors. The germline gives CDR1 MDHEN, CDR2 SYDVKM. With 8 bases clipped from V and 2 bases from J, the junction kept 13 bases outside the gene matches. The CDR3 is made up of 16 amino acids. The PCR employed 60 Vbeta primers together with 13 Jbeta primers. Using immunoSEQ multiplex PCR, the repertoire was profiled, and TCRdb retains in-frame clones only, with some absent. Of 200,000 to 250,000 clones detected, 75% to 85% appear once; the ten largest clones hold less than 3.5%. Sequenced material: PBMCs. The chain carries TRBV28 and TRBJ2-3; TRBD1 agrees at 7 bases. The TCR was taken from a woman aged 55-70 years in good health and CMV-seropositive. This CDR3 is CASATDRTGYTDTQYF. Here the CDR3 DNA reads TGTGCCAGCGCTACCGACCGGACAGGCTACACAGATACGCAGTATTTT. Complete variable domain (other parts from reference TRBV28 and TRBJ2-3): DVKVTQSSRYLVKRTGEKVFLECVQDMDHENMFWYRQDPGLGLRLIYFSYDVKMKEKGDIPEGYSVSREKKERFSLILESASTNQTSMYLCASATDRTGYTDTQYFGPGTRLTVL.